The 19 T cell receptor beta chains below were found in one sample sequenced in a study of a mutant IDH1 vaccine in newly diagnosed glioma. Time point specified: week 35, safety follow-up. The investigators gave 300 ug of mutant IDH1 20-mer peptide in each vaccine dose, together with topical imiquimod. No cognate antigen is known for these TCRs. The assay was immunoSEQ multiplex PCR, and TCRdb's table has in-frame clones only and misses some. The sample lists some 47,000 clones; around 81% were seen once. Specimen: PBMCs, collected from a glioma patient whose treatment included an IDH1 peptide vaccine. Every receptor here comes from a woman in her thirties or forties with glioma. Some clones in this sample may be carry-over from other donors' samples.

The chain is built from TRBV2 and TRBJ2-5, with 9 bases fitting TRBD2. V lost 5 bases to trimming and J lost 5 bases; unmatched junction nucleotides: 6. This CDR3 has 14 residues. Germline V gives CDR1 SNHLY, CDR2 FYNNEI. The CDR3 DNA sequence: TGTGCCAGCAGTCGGACTAGCGCCAGGGAGACCCAGTACTTC. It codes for CASSRTSARETQYF.

In DNA form, the CDR3 reads TGTGCCAGCAGGGCGCCGCGGGGAACCCGTTTAGAACTGTTTTTT. Its protein product is CASRAPRGTRLELFF. The chain uses TRBV28 and TRBJ1-4, with unresolved D. The germline CDR1 and CDR2 sequences are MDHEN and SYDVKM. This CDR3 is 15 amino acids long. The germline V and J ends were trimmed by 6 bases and 12 bases, with 23 bases remaining between them.

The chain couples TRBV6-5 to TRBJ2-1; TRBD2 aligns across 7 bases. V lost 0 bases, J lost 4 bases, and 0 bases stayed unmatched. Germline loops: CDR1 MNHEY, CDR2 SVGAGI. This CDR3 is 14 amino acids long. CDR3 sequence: CASSYSRGYNEQFF. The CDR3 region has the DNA TGTGCCAGCAGTTACTCGCGGGGGTACAATGAGCAGTTCTTC.

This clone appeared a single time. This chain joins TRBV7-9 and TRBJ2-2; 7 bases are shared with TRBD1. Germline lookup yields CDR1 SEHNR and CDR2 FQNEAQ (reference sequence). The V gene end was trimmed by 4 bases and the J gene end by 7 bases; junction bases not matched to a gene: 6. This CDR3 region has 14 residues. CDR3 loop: CASSSSWTGGELFF. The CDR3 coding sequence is TGTGCCAGCAGCTCGTCCTGGACAGGCGGGGAGCTGTTTTTT. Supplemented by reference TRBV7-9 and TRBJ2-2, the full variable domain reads DTGVSQNPRHKITKRGQNVTFRCDPISEHNRLYWYRQTLGQGPEFLTYFQNEAQLEKSRLLSDRFSAERPKGSFSTLEIQRTEQGDSAMYLCASSSSWTGGELFFGEGSRLTVL.

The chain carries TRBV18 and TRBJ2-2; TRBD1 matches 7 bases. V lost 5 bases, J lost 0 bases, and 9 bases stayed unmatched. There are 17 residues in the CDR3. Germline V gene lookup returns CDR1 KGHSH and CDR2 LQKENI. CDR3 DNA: TGTGCCAGCTCATGGGACAGATCACTTGCGAACACCGGGGAGCTGTTTTTT. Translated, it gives CASSWDRSLANTGELFF. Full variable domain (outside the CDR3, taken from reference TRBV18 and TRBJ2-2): NAGVMQNPRHLVRRRGQEARLRCSPMKGHSHVYWYRQLPEEGLKFMVYLQKENIIDESGMPKERFSAEFPKEGPSILRIQQVVRGDSAAYFCASSWDRSLANTGELFFGEGSRLTVL.

The CDR3 coding sequence is TGTGCCAGCTCCAATAGGGAAGGGATATACACTGAAGCTTTCTTT. It yields the protein CASSNREGIYTEAFF. V gene TRBV7-8 combines with J gene TRBJ1-1; no definite D call. The CDR3 spans 15 residues. Germline values: CDR1 SGHVS, CDR2 FQNEAQ. The V end lost 8 bases, the J end lost 3 bases, and 19 bases lay between the germline ends.

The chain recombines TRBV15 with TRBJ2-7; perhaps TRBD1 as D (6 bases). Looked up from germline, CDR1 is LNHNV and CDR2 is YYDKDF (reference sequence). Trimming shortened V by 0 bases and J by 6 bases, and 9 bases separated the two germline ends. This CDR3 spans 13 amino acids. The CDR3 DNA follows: TGTGCCACCAGCAGAGATGCAGGGGCCGAGCAGTACTTC. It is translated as CATSRDAGAEQYF.

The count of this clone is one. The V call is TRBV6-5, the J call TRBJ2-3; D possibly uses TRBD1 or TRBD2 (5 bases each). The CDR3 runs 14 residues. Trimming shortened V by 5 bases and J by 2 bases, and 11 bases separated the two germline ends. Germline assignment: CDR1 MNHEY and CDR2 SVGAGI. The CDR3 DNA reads TGTGCCAGCAGTGACACCGGGGCCACAGATACGCAGTATTTT. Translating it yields CASSDTGATDTQYF.

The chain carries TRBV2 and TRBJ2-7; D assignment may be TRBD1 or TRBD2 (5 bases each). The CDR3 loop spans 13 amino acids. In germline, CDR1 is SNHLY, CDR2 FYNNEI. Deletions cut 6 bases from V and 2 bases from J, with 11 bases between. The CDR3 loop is CASRGDGAYEQYF. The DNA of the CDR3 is TGTGCCAGCAGGGGGGACGGCGCCTACGAGCAGTACTTC.

CDR3 amino acids: CASSLGSPYEQYF. The CDR3 region has the DNA TGCGCCAGCAGCTTGGGAAGCCCGTACGAGCAGTACTTC. V is TRBV5-1 and J is TRBJ2-7; D is unclear. The V and J ends lost 0 bases and 4 bases respectively, with 8 bases between them. The CDR3 has 13 amino acids. Germline V gene sequence: CDR1 SGHRS, CDR2 YFSETQ.

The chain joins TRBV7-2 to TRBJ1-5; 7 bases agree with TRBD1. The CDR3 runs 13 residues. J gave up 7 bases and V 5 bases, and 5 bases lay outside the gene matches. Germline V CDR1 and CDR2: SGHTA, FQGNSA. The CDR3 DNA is TGTGCCAGCAGCACAGGGGTTCAACAGCCCCAGCATTTT. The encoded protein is CASSTGVQQPQHF.

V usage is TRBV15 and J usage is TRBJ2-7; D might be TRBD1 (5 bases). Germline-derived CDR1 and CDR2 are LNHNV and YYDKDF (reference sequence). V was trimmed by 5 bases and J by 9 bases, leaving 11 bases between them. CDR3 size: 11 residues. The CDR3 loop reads CATSPGIGQYF. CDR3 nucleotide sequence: TGTGCCACCAGCCCAGGGATTGGGCAGTACTTC.

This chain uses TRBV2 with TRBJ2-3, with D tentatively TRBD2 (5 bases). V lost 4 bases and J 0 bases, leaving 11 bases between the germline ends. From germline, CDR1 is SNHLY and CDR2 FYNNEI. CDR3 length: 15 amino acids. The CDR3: CASSADWGSTDTQYF. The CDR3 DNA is TGTGCCAGCAGTGCGGACTGGGGTAGCACAGATACGCAGTATTTT. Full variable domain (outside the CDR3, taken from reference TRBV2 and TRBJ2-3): EPEVTQTPSHQVTQMGQEVILRCVPISNHLYFYWYRQILGQKVEFLVSFYNNEISEKSEIFDDQFSVERPDGSNFTLKIRSTKLEDSAMYFCASSADWGSTDTQYFGPGTRLTVL.

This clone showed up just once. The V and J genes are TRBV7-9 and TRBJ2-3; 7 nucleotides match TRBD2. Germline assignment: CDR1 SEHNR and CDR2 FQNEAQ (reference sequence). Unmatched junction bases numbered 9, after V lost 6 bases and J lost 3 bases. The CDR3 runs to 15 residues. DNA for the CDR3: TGTGCCAGCAGTCCAGGTGCGGGAGAGACAGATACGCAGTATTTT. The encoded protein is CASSPGAGETDTQYF.

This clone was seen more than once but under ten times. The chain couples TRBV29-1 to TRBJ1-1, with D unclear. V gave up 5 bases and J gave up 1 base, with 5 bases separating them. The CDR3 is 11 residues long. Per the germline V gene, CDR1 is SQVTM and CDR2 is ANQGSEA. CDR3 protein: CSVYGNTEAFF. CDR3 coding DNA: TGCAGCGTTTACGGGAACACTGAAGCTTTCTTT.

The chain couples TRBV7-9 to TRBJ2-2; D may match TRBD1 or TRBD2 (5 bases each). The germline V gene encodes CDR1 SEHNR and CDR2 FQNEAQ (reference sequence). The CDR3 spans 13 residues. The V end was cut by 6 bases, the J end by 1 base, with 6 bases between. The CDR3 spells CASRGVNTGELFF. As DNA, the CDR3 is TGTGCCAGCAGGGGGGTGAACACCGGGGAGCTGTTTTTT.

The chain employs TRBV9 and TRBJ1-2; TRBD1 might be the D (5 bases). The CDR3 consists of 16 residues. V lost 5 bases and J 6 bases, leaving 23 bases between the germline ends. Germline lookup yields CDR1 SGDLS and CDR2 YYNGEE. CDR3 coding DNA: TGTGCCAGCAGTGTTGGGACGGCCGAAACGAGGAATGGCTACACCTTC. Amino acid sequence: CASSVGTAETRNGYTF.

This CDR3 is CASSLERTANTGELFF. CDR3 in DNA: TGCGCCAGCAGCTTGGAAAGAACCGCGAACACCGGGGAGCTGTTTTTT. V usage is TRBV5-1 and J usage is TRBJ2-2, with no clear D. CDR1 SGHRS and CDR2 YFSETQ come from the germline V gene. The CDR3 runs 16 residues. The ends were cut back, 0 bases at V and 0 bases at J, with 9 bases in the middle.

CDR3 sequence (DNA): TGTGCCAGCAGCCTCACAGGGGACGGAAATTCACCCCTCCACTTT. Translated: CASSLTGDGNSPLHF. The chain employs TRBV5-4 and TRBJ1-6; TRBD1 aligns across 7 bases. Germline lookup yields CDR1 SGHNT and CDR2 YYREEE (reference sequence). The trim removed 4 bases at V and 7 bases at J, leaving 8 bases unmatched. CDR3 length: 15 amino acids.